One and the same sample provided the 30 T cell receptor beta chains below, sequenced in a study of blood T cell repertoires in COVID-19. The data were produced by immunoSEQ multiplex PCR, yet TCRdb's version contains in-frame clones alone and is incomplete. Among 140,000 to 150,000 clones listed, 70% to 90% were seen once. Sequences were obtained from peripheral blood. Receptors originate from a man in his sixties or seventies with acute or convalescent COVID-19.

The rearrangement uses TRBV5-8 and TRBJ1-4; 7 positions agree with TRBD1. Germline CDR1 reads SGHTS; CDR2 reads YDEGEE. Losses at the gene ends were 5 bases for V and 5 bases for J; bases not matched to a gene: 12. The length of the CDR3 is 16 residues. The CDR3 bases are TGTGCCAGCAGTTTTCACAGGGGACAGCGGAATGAAAAACTGTTTTTT. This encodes CASSFHRGQRNEKLFF.

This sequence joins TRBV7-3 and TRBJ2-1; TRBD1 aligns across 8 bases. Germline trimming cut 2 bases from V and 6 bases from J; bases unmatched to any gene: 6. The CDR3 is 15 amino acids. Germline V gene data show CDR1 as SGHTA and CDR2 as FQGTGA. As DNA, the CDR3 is TGTGCCAGCAGCTTATACAGGACAGGGCCCAATGAGCAGTTCTTC. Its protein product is CASSLYRTGPNEQFF.

DNA for the CDR3: TGCGCCAGCAGCGTCGGACTAGCGGGAGCGATCGGGGAGCTGTTTTTT. This sequence encodes CASSVGLAGAIGELFF. This chain links TRBV5-1 with TRBJ2-2, with 13 bases fitting TRBD2. The germline V gene has CDR1 SGHRS and CDR2 YFSETQ. Unmatched junction bases numbered 7, after V lost 4 bases and J lost 7 bases. CDR3 length: 16 amino acids.

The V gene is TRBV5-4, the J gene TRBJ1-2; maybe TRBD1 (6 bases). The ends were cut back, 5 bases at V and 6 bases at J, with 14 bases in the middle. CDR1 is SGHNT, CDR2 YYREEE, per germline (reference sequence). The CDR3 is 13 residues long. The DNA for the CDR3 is TGTGCCAGCAGTCCGTATAACAGGGATGGCTACACCTTC. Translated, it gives CASSPYNRDGYTF.

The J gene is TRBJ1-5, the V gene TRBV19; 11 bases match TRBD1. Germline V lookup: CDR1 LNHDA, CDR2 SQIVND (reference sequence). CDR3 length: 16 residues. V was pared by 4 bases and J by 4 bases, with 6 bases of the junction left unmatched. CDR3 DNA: TGTGCCAGTAGTACCCCCGGGACAGGGGGTAATCAGCCCCAGCATTTT. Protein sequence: CASSTPGTGGNQPQHF.

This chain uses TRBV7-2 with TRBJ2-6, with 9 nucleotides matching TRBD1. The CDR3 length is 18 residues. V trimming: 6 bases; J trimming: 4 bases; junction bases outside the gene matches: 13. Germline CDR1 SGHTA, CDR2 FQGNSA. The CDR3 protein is CASRRQGGGPSGANVLTF. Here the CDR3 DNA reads TGTGCCAGCAGGCGACAGGGGGGAGGGCCGTCGGGGGCCAACGTCCTGACTTTC.

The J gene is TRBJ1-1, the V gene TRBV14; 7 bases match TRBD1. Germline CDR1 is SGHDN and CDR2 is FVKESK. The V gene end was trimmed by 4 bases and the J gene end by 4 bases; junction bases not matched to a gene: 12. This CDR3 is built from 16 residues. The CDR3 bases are TGTGCCAGCAGCCGACGGAAAGGCAGGGGGTTCACTGAAGCTTTCTTT. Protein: CASSRRKGRGFTEAFF.

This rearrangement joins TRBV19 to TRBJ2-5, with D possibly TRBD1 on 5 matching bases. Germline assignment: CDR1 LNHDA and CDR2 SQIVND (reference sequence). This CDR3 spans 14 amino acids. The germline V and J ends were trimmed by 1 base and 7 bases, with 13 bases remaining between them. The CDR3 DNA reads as TGTGCCAGTAGTATAGGACAGAGCCCGGCGACCCAGTACTTC. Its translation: CASSIGQSPATQYF.

This CDR3 reads CASSVEGDSEQFF. The CDR3 bases are TGCGCCAGCAGCGTGGAGGGGGACAGTGAGCAGTTCTTC. J is TRBJ2-1 and V is TRBV10-1, with D tentatively TRBD1 (7 bases). The CDR3 is made up of 13 amino acids. Trimming cost V 6 bases and J 9 bases, with 15 bases left between them. The germline gives CDR1 WNHNN, CDR2 SYGVQD (reference sequence).

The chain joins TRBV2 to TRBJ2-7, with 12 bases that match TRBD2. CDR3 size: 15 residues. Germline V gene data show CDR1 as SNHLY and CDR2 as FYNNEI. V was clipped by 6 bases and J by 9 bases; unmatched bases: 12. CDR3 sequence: CASSPQTSGSHWQYF. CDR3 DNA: TGTGCCAGCAGCCCACAGACTAGCGGGAGTCATTGGCAGTACTTC.

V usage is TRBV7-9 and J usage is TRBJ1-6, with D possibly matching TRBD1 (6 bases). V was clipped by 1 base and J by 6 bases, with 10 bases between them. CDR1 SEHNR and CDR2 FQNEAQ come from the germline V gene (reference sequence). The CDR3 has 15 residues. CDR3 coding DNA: TGTGCCAGCAGCTTAGGCAGGGGCGGTAATTCACCCCTCCACTTT. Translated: CASSLGRGGNSPLHF.

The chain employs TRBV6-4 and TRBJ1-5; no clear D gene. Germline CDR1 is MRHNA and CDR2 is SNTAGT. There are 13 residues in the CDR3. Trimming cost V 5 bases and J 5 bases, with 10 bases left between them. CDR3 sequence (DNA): TGTGCCAGCAGTTTGAGCCTTGATCAGCCCCAGCATTTT. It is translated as CASSLSLDQPQHF.

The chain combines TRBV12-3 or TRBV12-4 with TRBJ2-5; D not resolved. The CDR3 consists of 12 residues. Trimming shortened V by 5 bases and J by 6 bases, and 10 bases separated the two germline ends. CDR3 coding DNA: TGTGCCAGCAGTCCGCCAGTCCAGACCCAGTACTTC. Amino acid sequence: CASSPPVQTQYF.

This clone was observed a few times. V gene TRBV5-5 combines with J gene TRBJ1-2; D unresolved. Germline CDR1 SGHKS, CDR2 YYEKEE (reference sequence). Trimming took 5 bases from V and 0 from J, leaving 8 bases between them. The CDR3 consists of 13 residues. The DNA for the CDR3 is TGTGCCAGCAGTCATACATCTAACTATGGCTACACCTTC. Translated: CASSHTSNYGYTF.

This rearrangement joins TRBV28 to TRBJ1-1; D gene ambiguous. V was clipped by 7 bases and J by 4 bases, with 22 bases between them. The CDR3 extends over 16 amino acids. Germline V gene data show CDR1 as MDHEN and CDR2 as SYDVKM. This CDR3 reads CASTLYGRGAGTEAFF. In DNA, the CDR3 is TGTGCCAGCACCCTTTATGGGCGTGGTGCTGGCACTGAAGCTTTCTTT.

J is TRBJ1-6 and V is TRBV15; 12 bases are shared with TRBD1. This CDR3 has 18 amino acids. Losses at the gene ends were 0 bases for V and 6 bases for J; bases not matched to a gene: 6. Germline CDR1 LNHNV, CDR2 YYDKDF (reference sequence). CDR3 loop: CATSRDWGQGASNSPLHF. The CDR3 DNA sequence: TGTGCCACCAGCAGAGATTGGGGACAGGGGGCGAGTAATTCACCCCTCCACTTT.

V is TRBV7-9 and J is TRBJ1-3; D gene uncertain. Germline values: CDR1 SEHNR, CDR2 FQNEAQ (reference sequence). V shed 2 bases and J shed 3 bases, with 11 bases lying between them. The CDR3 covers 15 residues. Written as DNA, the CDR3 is TGTGCCAGCAGCTTACACGGAGGTAGTGGAAACACCATATATTTT. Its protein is CASSLHGGSGNTIYF.

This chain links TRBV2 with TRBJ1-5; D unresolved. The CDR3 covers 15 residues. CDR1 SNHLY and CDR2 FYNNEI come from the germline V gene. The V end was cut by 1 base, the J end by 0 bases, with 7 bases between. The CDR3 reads CASSEGTNSNQPQHF. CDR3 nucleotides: TGTGCCAGCAGTGAAGGAACAAATAGCAATCAGCCCCAGCATTTT.

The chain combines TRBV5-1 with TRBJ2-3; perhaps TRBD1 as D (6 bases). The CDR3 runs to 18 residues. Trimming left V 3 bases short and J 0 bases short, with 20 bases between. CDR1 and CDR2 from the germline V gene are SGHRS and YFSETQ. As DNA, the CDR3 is TGCGCCAGCAGCTCCCCGGACAGCACAACTTATAGCACAGATACGCAGTATTTT. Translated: CASSSPDSTTYSTDTQYF.

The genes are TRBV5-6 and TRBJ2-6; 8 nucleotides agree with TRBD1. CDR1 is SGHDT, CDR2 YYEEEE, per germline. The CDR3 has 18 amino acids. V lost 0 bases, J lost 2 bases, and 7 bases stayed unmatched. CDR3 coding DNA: TGTGCCAGCAGCTTGGGAGGGGCAGGGGGCGCTGGGGCCAACGTCCTGACTTTC. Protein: CASSLGGAGGAGANVLTF. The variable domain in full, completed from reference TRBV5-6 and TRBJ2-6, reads DAGVTQSPTHLIKTRGQQVTLRCSPKSGHDTVSWYQQALGQGPQFIFQYYEEEERQRGNFPDRFSGHQFPNYSSELNVNALLLGDSALYLCASSLGGAGGAGANVLTFGAGSRLTVL.

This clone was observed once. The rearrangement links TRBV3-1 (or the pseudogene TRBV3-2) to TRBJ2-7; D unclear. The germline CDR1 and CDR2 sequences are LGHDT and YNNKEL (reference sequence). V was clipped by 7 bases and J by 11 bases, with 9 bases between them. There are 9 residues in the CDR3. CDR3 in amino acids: CASTPSEYF. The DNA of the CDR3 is TGTGCCAGCACCCCGAGCGAGTACTTC.

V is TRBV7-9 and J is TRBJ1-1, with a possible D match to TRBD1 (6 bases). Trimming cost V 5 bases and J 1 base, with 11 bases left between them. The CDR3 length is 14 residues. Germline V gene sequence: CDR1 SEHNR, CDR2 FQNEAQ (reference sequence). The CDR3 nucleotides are TGTGCCAGCAGCCTTGCGGGGGCGAACACTGAAGCTTTCTTT. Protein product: CASSLAGANTEAFF.

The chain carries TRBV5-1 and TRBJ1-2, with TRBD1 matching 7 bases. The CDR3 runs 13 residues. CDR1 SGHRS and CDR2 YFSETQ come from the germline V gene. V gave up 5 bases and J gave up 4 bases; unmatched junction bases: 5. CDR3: CASSKRQGYGYTF. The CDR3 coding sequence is TGCGCCAGCAGTAAGCGACAGGGCTATGGCTACACCTTC.

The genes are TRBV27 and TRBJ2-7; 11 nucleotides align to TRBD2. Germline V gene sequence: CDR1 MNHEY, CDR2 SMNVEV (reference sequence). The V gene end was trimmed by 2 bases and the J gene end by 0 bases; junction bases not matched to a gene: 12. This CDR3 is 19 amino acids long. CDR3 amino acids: CASSLGSPGTSGYSYEQYF. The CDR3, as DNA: TGTGCCAGCAGTTTAGGGTCCCCCGGGACTAGCGGTTACTCCTACGAGCAGTACTTC.

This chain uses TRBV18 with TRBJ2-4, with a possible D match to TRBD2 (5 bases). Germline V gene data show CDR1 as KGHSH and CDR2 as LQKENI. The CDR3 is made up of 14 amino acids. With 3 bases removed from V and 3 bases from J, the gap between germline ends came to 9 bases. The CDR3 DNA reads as TGTGCCAGCTCACCGCAAGGACTCAAAAACATTCAGTACTTC. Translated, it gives CASSPQGLKNIQYF.

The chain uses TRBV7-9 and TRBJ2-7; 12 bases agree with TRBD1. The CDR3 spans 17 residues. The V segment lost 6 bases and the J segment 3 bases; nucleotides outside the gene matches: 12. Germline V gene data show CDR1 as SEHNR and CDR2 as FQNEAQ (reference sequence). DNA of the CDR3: TGTGCCAGCAGTTCCACCTCGGGACAGGGGGCGTTCTACGAGCAGTACTTC. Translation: CASSSTSGQGAFYEQYF.

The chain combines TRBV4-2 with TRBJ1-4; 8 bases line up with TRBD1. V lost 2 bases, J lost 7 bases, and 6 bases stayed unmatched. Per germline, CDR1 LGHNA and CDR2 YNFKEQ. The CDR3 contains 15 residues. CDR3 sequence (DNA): TGTGCCAGCAGCCAATCGGACAGGGAGGCTGAAAAACTGTTTTTT. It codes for CASSQSDREAEKLFF.

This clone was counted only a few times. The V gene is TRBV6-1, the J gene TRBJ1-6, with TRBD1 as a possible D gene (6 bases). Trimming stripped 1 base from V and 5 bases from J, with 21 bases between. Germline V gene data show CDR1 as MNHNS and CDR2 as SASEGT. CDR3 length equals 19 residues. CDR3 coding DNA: TGTGCCAGCAGTGAAGAAGCGTCGGTCCCGGGGGGCCATAATTCACCCCTCCACTTT. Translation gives CASSEEASVPGGHNSPLHF.

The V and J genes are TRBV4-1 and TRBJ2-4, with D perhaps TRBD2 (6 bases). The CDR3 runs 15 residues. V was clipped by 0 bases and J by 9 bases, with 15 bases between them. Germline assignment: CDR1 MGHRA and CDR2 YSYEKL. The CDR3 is CASSQDFARGIIQYF. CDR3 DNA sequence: TGCGCCAGCAGCCAAGATTTCGCCCGGGGGATCATTCAGTACTTC.

The DNA for the CDR3 is TGCGCCAGCAGGAAAGACAGGGGGCGGTTAACTGAAGCTTTCTTT. It translates to CASRKDRGRLTEAFF. V is TRBV10-2 and J is TRBJ1-1; 10 bases map to TRBD1. V gave up 6 bases and J gave up 5 bases; unmatched junction bases: 9. The CDR3 contains 15 residues. The germline CDR1 and CDR2 sequences are WSHSY and SAAADI.